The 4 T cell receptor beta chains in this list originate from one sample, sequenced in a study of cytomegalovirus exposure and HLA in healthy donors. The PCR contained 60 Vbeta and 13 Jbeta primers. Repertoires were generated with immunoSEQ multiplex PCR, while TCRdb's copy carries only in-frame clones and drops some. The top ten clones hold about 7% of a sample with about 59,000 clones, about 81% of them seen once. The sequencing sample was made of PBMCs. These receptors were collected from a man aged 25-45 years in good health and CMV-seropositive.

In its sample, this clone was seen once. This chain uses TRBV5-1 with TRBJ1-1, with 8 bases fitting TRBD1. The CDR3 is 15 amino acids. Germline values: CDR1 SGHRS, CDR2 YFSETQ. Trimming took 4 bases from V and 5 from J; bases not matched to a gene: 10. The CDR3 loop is CASSTGQGTGTEAFF. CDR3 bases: TGCGCCAGCAGCACCGGACAGGGAACGGGGACTGAAGCTTTCTTT.

The CDR3 here is CASRVGGIRGYTF. The CDR3 bases are TGTGCCAGCAGGGTCGGGGGGATCCGTGGCTACACCTTC. The chain employs TRBV28 and TRBJ1-2; possibly TRBD1 for D (5 bases). The CDR3 sequence is 13 residues long. CDR1 and CDR2 (germline): MDHEN, SYDVKM. V was cut by 6 bases and J by 7 bases, with 15 bases left in between.

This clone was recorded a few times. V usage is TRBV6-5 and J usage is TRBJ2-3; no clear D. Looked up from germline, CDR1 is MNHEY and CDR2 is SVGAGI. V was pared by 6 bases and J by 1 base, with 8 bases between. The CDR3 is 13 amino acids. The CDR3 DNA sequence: TGTGCCAGCAGGCCGTCAGGCACAGATACGCAGTATTTT. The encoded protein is CASRPSGTDTQYF.

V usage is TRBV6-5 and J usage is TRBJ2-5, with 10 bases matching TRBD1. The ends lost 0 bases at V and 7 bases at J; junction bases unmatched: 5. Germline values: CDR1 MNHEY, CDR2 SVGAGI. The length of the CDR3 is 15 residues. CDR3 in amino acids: CASSYSDRGLGTQYF. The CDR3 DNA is TGTGCCAGCAGTTACTCAGACAGGGGGCTGGGGACCCAGTACTTC.